This T cell receptor (beta chain) is from a study of Ad26.COV2.S vaccination and SARS-CoV-2 variants. Study background: Among those in the COV1001 Ad26.COV2.S trial arm was the donor. Intramuscularly, Ad26.COV2.S was given either once or twice, 56 days apart.

Study-wide results and limits: Breadth of non-spike TCRs did not differ between vaccinees and placebo recipients.

Treatment reported: roughly 18 received Ad26.COV2.S at low or high dose, single or two shots; about 5 received placebo; per-sample allocation not given. Day 63 after the first injection of vaccine or placebo was the sampling time. An Ad26 vector expressing Wuhan-strain SARS-CoV-2 spike constituted the vaccine. To note about this clone: As yet, its antigen is unknown.

Trimming left V 2 bases short and J 5 bases short, with 10 bases between. CDR1 and CDR2 (germline): LNHDA, SQIVND (reference sequence). The CDR3 length is 13 residues. The assay was immunoSEQ multiplex PCR, and TCRdb's table has in-frame clones only and misses some. This sample has some 400,000 clones, with about 91% found just once. This TCR was sampled from a person aged 18-60 years who received the Ad26.COV2.S COVID-19 vaccine or a placebo. The sample was peripheral blood, taken in a trial of Ad26.COV2.S vaccine versus placebo. The rearrangement links TRBV19 to TRBJ2-7; D is possibly TRBD1 or TRBD2 (5 bases each). The CDR3 DNA reads TGTGCCAGTAGTATAATAGGGGACGACGAGCAGTACTTC. This translates into CASSIIGDDEQYF.